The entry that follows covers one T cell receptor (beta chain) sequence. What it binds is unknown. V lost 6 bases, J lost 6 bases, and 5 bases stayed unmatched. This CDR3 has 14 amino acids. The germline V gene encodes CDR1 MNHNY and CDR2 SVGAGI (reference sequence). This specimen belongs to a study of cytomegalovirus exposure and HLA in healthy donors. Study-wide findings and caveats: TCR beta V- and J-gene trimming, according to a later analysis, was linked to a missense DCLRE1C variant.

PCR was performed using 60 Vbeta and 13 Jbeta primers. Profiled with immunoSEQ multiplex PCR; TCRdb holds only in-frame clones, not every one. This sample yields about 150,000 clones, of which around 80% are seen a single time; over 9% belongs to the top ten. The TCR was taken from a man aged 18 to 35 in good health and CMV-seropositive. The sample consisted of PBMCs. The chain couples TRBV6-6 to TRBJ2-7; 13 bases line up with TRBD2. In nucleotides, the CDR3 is TGTGCCAGCAGACTAGCGGGAGGGCCCGTCGAGCAGTACTTC. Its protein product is CASRLAGGPVEQYF.